The 2 T cell receptor beta chains presented below share a single source sample, sequenced in a study of blood T cell repertoires in COVID-19. The method was immunoSEQ multiplex PCR; TCRdb's version includes in-frame clones alone and lacks a portion of them. The table shows 85,000 to 120,000 clones, with just under 95% occurring only once. Material for sequencing was peripheral blood. The receptors were sampled from a woman aged 45-59 years with COVID-19, enrolled during active disease.

CDR3: CASAMGGSSYEQYF. The CDR3 DNA sequence: TGTGCCAGTGCCATGGGAGGCTCGTCCTACGAGCAGTACTTC. This chain links TRBV19 with TRBJ2-7, with a tentative D call TRBD2 (6 bases). The CDR3 consists of 14 residues. The germline CDR1 and CDR2 sequences are LNHDA and SQIVND (reference sequence). Trimming took 8 bases from V and 1 from J, leaving 15 bases between them.

The chain has TRBV7-8 and TRBJ2-3, with a tentative D call TRBD1 (6 bases). The V gene's germline CDR1 is SGHVS and CDR2 FQNEAQ. The length of the CDR3 is 15 residues. V lost 0 bases and J lost 3, with 10 bases in between. CDR3 region: CASSLAQGATDTQYF. DNA for the CDR3: TGTGCCAGCAGCTTAGCACAGGGTGCAACAGATACGCAGTATTTT.